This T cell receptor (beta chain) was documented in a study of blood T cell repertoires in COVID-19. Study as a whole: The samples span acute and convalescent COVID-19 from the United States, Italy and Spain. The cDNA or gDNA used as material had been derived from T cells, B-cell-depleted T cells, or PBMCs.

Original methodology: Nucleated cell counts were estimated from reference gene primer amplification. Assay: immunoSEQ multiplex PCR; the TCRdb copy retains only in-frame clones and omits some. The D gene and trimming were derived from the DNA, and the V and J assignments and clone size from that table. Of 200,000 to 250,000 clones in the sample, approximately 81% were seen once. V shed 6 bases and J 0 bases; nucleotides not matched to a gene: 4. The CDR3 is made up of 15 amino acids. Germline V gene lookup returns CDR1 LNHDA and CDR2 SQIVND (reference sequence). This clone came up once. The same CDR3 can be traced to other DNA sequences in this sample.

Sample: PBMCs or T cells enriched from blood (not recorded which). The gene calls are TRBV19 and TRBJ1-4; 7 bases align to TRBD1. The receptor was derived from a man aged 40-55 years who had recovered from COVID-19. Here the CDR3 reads CASSGTAATNEKLFF. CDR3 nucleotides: TGTGCCAGTAGCGGGACAGCCGCAACTAATGAAAAACTGTTTTTT.